This T cell receptor (beta chain) was recovered during a study of T cells in Graves' hyperthyroidism and ophthalmopathy. On the study more broadly: Peripheral blood draws took place at initial diagnosis, ahead of any treatment.

The CDR3 is 15 residues long. Germline CDR1 and CDR2: SGHRS and YFSETQ. The ends were cut back, 3 bases at V and 1 base at J, with 11 bases in the middle. Patients showing uncontrolled infection, other autoimmune disease, pregnancy or lactation were ineligible. In making diagnoses, clinical symptoms, serum thyroxine and TRAb, thyroid ultrasound and orbital computed tomography were all used. The CDR3 regions of TCR beta were amplified from RNA transcripts. First-round RT-PCR targeting the TCR CDR3 was performed with the HTBI primer set. Each CDR3 protein gets one entry after TCRdb re-called the multiplex PCR reads with MiXCR. The sample has about 640,000 distinct CDR3 sequences; more than 14% are singletons.

The sample taken for sequencing was blood. The TCR originated in a woman between 45 and 60 years old with Graves' ophthalmopathy. The rearrangement links TRBV5-1 to TRBJ2-1; perhaps TRBD1 as D (5 bases). Here the CDR3 reads CASSWVSGSYNEQFF. In nucleotides, the CDR3 is TGCGCCAGCAGCTGGGTCTCAGGGTCCTACAATGAGCAGTTCTTC.